The 16 T cell receptor beta chains presented below share a single source sample, sequenced in a study of blood T cell repertoires in COVID-19. Method: immunoSEQ multiplex PCR; TCRdb's copy keeps in-frame clones and lacks some. The data show 180,000 or so clones, 75% to 90% seen once. Specimen: peripheral blood. The receptors shown here come from a woman aged 60-75 years with acute or convalescent COVID-19.

The gene calls are TRBV9 and TRBJ2-1; D gene unclear. The CDR3 totals 15 residues. Germline CDR1 is SGDLS and CDR2 is YYNGEE. Trimming stripped 0 bases from V and 6 bases from J, with 13 bases between. This chain's CDR3 is CASSVEWLDGNEQFF. DNA for the CDR3: TGTGCCAGCAGCGTAGAATGGCTAGATGGCAATGAGCAGTTCTTC.

CDR3 coding DNA: TGCGCCAGCAGCTTCACAGGGGGCACCGGGGAGCTGTTTTTT. Amino acids: CASSFTGGTGELFF. This rearrangement joins TRBV5-1 to TRBJ2-2; 8 bases align to TRBD1. CDR3 length: 14 amino acids. Germline V gene data show CDR1 as SGHRS and CDR2 as YFSETQ. The junction had 1 base not matched to a gene; V was cut back by 2 bases and J by 4 bases.

DNA of the CDR3: TGTGCCAGCAGCCTTGGCGGGTTATTCTACAATGAGCAGTTCTTC. This translates into CASSLGGLFYNEQFF. This chain uses TRBV3-1 (or the pseudogene TRBV3-2) with TRBJ2-1, with D perhaps TRBD2 (5 bases). Germline assignment: CDR1 LGHDT and CDR2 YNNKEL (reference sequence). V shed 4 bases and J shed 3 bases, with 13 bases lying between them. CDR3 size: 15 residues.

The chain combines TRBV6-1 with TRBJ1-1; 9 positions agree with TRBD1. The CDR3 runs to 14 residues. The V segment lost 3 bases and the J segment 5 bases; nucleotides outside the gene matches: 4. Germline lookup yields CDR1 MNHNS and CDR2 SASEGT. The CDR3 DNA sequence: TGTGCCAGCAGTGACGTACAGGGGGCGACTGAAGCTTTCTTT. Amino acids: CASSDVQGATEAFF.

The chain has TRBV2 and TRBJ2-1; 14 bases map to TRBD2. V dropped 8 bases and J dropped 0; count of bases not matched to a gene: 6. Germline CDR1 reads SNHLY; CDR2 reads FYNNEI. The CDR3 has 17 amino acids. The CDR3 is CASRGLAGALSYNEQFF. Here the CDR3 DNA reads TGTGCCAGCCGGGGACTAGCGGGAGCCCTCTCCTACAATGAGCAGTTCTTC.

V gene TRBV6-2 or TRBV6-3 combines with J gene TRBJ2-1; 8 nucleotides align to TRBD2. CDR3 size: 15 residues. The germline V gene has CDR1 MNHEY and CDR2 SVGEGT. V was clipped by 3 bases and J by 3 bases; unmatched bases: 4. In nucleotides, the CDR3 is TGTGCCAGCAGTTATCGGCTAGCGGGCTACAATGAGCAGTTCTTC. The encoded protein is CASSYRLAGYNEQFF.

The chain links TRBV9 to TRBJ2-3; 12 nucleotides line up with TRBD2. The CDR3 runs to 16 residues. Germline V gene sequence: CDR1 SGDLS, CDR2 YYNGEE. V lost 4 bases, J lost 6 bases, and 9 bases stayed unmatched. CDR3 sequence reads: CASSPRTSGTGDTQYF. CDR3 DNA: TGTGCCAGCAGCCCTCGGACTAGCGGGACGGGTGATACGCAGTATTTT.

This clone was counted between two and nine times. The chain couples TRBV2 to TRBJ1-1; weak D call: TRBD1 (5 bases). V dropped 6 bases and J dropped 1 base, with 15 bases sitting between them. CDR3 length equals 15 residues. Per germline, CDR1 SNHLY and CDR2 FYNNEI. CDR3 in amino acids: CASRARLGGNTEAFF. CDR3 sequence (DNA): TGTGCCAGCAGAGCCCGGCTGGGGGGGAACACTGAAGCTTTCTTT.

The chain combines TRBV28 with TRBJ2-7, with no clear D. In germline, CDR1 is MDHEN, CDR2 SYDVKM. CDR3 length equals 14 residues. Deletions cut 4 bases from V and 3 bases from J, with 13 bases between. Here the CDR3 DNA reads TGTGCCAGCAGTTCCCCCCACAAGATCTACGAGCAGTACTTC. Translating it yields CASSSPHKIYEQYF.

This chain links TRBV29-1 with TRBJ1-2, with D unresolved. This CDR3 is built from 11 residues. Germline V gene lookup returns CDR1 SQVTM and CDR2 ANQGSEA. Trimming shortened V by 6 bases and J by 8 bases, and 13 bases separated the two germline ends. CDR3 region: CSVTAVDGYTF. Here the CDR3 DNA reads TGCAGCGTGACCGCGGTAGACGGCTACACCTTC. Variable domain in full (rest from reference TRBV29-1 and TRBJ1-2): SAVISQKPSRDICQRGTSLTIQCQVDSQVTMMFWYRQQPGQSLTLIATANQGSEATYESGFVIDKFPISRPNLTFSTLTVSNMSPEDSSIYLCSVTAVDGYTFGSGTRLTVV.

The chain recombines TRBV12-5 with TRBJ2-6, with D maybe TRBD2 (7 bases). The V end was cut by 5 bases, the J end by 0 bases, with 8 bases between. The CDR3 spans 15 residues. Germline CDR1 reads LGHNT; CDR2 reads FRNRAP. CDR3 loop: CASGRGGSGANVLTF. The CDR3 coding sequence is TGTGCTAGTGGTAGGGGGGGCTCTGGGGCCAACGTCCTGACTTTC. The full variable domain, its missing parts supplied by reference TRBV12-5 and TRBJ2-6, is DARVTQTPRHKVTEMGQEVTMRCQPILGHNTVFWYRQTMMQGLELLAYFRNRAPLDDSGMPKDRFSAEMPDATLATLKIQPSEPRDSAVYFCASGRGGSGANVLTFGAGSRLTVL.

This clone was seen a single time. This sequence joins TRBV5-1 and TRBJ2-7, with TRBD1 matching over 10 bases. Unmatched junction bases numbered 3, after V lost 7 bases and J lost 2 bases. The CDR3 sequence is 13 residues long. Germline loops: CDR1 SGHRS, CDR2 YFSETQ. The CDR3 DNA is TGCGCCAGCGCAGGGACAGGGGCCTACGAGCAGTACTTC. Its protein is CASAGTGAYEQYF.

The V gene is TRBV5-4, the J gene TRBJ1-2, with 8 nucleotides matching TRBD1. Germline lookup yields CDR1 SGHNT and CDR2 YYREEE (reference sequence). The CDR3 has 13 amino acids. Germline trimming cut 4 bases from V and 4 bases from J; bases unmatched to any gene: 3. The CDR3 DNA sequence: TGTGCCAGCAGCCGGACAGGGACCTATGGCTACACCTTC. Encoded protein: CASSRTGTYGYTF.

The chain has TRBV19 and TRBJ2-2; D remains ambiguous. The ends were cut back, 5 bases at V and 7 bases at J, with 8 bases in the middle. Per the germline V gene, CDR1 is LNHDA and CDR2 is SQIVND (reference sequence). This CDR3 comprises 12 residues. In DNA form, the CDR3 reads TGTGCCAGTAGTTTGAGGAGCGGGGAGCTGTTTTTT. Its translation: CASSLRSGELFF.

The chain employs TRBV7-2 and TRBJ1-5, with 12 bases aligning to TRBD1. Per the germline V gene, CDR1 is SGHTA and CDR2 is FQGNSA. The CDR3 totals 16 residues. The J segment lost 7 bases and the V segment lost 6 bases, leaving 10 bases of the junction unmatched. CDR3 in amino acids: CASRQGTGGPRQPQHF. The CDR3 nucleotides are TGTGCCAGCAGACAAGGGACAGGGGGCCCGAGACAGCCCCAGCATTTT.

This chain uses TRBV18 with TRBJ1-5; D is unclear. Trimming took off 2 bases at V and 7 bases at J, with 12 bases between the two ends. The CDR3 runs 14 residues. The germline CDR1 and CDR2 sequences are KGHSH and LQKENI. CDR3 DNA: TGTGCCAGCTCACCAGCCCGAATGGAGCAGCCCCAGCATTTT. It translates to CASSPARMEQPQHF.